The text below deals with one T cell receptor (beta chain). The data stem from a study of blood T cell repertoires in COVID-19. Study-level information: The United States, Italy and Spain were the sources of the acute and convalescent COVID-19 samples.

Trimming stripped 8 bases from V and 2 bases from J, with 13 bases between. This CDR3 is built from 13 residues. The germline gives CDR1 ENHRY, CDR2 SYGVKD. Repertoires were generated with immunoSEQ multiplex PCR, while TCRdb's copy carries only in-frame clones and drops some. The sample contains some 180,000 clones, 65% to 85% of which appear only once. The genes are TRBV10-3 and TRBJ2-7; possible D gene TRBD1, 5 bases. The sequence came from a woman in her thirties or forties with COVID-19, enrolled during active disease. Sequenced: peripheral blood. This chain's CDR3 is CAIGLGDTYEQYF. CDR3 coding DNA: TGTGCCATCGGTCTAGGGGATACCTACGAGCAGTACTTC.